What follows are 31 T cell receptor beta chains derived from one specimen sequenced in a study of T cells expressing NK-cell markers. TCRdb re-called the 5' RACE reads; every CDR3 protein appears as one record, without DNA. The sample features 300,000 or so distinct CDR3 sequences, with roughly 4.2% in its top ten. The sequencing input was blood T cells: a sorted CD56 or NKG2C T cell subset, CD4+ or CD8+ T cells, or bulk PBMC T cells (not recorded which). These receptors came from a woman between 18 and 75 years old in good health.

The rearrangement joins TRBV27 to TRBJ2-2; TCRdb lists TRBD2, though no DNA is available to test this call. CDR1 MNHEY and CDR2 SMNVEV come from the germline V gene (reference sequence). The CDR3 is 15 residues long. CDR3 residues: CASSFRSERTGELFF.

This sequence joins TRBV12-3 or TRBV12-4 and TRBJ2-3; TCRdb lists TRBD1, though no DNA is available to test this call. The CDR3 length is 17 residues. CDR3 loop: CASSDRDRGLSTDTQYF.

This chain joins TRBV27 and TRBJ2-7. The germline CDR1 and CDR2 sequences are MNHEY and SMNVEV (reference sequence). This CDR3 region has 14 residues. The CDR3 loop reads CASSLAVGEDEQYF.

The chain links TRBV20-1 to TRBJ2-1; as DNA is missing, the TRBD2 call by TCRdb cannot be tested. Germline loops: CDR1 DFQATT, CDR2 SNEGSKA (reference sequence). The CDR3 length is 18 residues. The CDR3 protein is CSELMLVQAGGSYNEQFF.

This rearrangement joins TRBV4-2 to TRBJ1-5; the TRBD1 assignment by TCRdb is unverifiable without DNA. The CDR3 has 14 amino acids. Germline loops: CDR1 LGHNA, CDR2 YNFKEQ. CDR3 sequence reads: CASSQTGPRQPQHF.

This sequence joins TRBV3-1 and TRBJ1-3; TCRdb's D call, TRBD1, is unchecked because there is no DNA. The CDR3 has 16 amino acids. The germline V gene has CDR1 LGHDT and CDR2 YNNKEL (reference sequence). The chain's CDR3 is CASSQEVGGYGNTIYF.

The chain's CDR3 is CASSPTQPTTVNTEAFF. The chain has TRBV7-2 and TRBJ1-1. This CDR3 is 17 amino acids long. CDR1 is SGHTA, CDR2 FQGNSA, per germline.

The CDR3 is CASSLVAGYEQYF. This chain uses TRBV7-8 with TRBJ2-7; absent DNA, TCRdb's TRBD2 call cannot be checked. This CDR3 contains 13 residues. The V gene's germline CDR1 is SGHVS and CDR2 FQNEAQ. Together with reference TRBV7-8 and TRBJ2-7, the CDR3 gives the full variable domain: GAGVSQSPRYKVAKRGQDVALRCDPISGHVSLFWYQQALGQGPEFLTYFQNEAQLDKSGLPSDRFFAERPEGSVSTLKIQRTQQEDSAVYLCASSLVAGYEQYFGPGTRLTVT.

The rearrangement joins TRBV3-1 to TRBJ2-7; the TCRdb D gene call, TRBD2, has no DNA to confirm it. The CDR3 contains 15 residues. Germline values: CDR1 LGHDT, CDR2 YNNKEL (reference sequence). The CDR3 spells CASSHGLAPAYEQYF.

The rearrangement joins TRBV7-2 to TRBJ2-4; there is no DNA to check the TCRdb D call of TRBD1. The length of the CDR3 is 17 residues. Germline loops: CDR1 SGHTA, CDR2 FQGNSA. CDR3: CASSLFGQGAGKNIQYF.

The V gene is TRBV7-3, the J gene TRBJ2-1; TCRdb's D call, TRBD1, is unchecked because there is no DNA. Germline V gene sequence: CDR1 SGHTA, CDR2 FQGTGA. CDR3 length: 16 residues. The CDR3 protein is CASSLGRRGKGNEQFF.

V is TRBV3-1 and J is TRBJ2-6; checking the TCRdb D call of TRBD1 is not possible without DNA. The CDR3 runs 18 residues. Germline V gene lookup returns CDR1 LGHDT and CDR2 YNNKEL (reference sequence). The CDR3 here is CASSQDWLAGRGANVLTF.

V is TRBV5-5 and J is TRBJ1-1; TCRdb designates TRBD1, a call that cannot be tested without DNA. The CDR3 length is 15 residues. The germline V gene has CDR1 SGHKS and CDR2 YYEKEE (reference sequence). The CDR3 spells CASSHKPRESTEAFF.

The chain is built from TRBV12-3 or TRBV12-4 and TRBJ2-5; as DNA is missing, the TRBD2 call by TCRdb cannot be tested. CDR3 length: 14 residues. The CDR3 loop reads CASGTGLVGETQYF.

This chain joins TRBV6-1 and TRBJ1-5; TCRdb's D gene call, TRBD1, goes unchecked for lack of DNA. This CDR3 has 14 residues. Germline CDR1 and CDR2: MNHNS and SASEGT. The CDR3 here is CASRKGQFNQPQHF.

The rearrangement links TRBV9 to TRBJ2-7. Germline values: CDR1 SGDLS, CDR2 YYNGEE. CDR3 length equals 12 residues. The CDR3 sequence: CASSGLGYEQYF.

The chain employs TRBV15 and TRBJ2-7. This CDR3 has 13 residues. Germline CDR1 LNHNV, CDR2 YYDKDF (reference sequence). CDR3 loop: CATSRDLVEEQYF.

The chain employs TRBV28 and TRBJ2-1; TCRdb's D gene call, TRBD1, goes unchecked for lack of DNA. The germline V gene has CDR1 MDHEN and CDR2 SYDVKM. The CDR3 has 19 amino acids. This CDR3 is CASSPSLAGQEMGYNEQFF.

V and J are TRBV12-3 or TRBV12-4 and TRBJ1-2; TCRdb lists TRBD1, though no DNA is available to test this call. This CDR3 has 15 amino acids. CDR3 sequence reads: CASSLRAGDNYGYTF.

The CDR3 reads CASSEDGSNQPQHF. The V gene is TRBV5-1, the J gene TRBJ1-5. The CDR3 is 14 amino acids. Germline CDR1 reads SGHRS; CDR2 reads YFSETQ.

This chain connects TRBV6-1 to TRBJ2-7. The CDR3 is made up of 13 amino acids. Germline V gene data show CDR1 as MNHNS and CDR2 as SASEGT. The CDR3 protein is CASSGTESYEQYF.

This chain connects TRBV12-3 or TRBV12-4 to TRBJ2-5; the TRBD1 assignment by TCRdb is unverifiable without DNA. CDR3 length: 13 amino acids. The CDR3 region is CASSLGGTETQYF.

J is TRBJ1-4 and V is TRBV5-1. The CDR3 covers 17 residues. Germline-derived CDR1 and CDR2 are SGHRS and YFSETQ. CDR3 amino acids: CASSLGRTVATNEKLFF. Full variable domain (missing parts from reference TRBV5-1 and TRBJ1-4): KAGVTQTPRYLIKTRGQQVTLSCSPISGHRSVSWYQQTPGQGLQFLFEYFSETQRNKGNFPGRFSGRQFSNSRSEMNVSTLELGDSALYLCASSLGRTVATNEKLFFGSGTQLSVL.

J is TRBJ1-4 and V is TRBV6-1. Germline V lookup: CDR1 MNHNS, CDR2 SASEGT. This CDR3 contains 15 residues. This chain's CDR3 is CASRAIWGTNEKLFF.

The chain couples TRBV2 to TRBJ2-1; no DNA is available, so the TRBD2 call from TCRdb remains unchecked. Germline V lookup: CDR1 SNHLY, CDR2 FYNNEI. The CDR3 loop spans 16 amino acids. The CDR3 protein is CASSGLGDSYSNEQFF.

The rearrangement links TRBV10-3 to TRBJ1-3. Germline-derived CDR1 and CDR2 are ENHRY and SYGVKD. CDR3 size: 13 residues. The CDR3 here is CAINGLSGNTIYF.

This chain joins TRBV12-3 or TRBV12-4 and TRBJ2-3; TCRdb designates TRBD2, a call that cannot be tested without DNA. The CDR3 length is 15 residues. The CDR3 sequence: CASSLDGLAVDTQYF.

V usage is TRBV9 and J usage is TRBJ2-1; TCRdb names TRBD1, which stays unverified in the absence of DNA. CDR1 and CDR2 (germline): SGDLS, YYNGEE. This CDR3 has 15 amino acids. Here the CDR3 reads CASSADRPYYNEQFF.

The CDR3 here is CASTRQGGIDYGYTF. The chain carries TRBV7-2 and TRBJ1-2; the D call of TRBD1 rests on TCRdb alone, since no DNA is present to check it. The CDR3 length is 15 residues. Germline V gene sequence: CDR1 SGHTA, CDR2 FQGNSA.

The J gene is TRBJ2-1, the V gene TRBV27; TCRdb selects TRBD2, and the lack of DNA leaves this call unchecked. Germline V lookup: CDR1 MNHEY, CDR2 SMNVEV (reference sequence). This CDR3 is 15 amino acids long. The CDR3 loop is CASRGSGRAMGEQFF.

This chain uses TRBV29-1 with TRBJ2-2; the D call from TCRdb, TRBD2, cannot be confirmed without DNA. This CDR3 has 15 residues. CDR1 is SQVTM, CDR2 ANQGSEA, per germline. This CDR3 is CSVGPRLAGTGELFF.